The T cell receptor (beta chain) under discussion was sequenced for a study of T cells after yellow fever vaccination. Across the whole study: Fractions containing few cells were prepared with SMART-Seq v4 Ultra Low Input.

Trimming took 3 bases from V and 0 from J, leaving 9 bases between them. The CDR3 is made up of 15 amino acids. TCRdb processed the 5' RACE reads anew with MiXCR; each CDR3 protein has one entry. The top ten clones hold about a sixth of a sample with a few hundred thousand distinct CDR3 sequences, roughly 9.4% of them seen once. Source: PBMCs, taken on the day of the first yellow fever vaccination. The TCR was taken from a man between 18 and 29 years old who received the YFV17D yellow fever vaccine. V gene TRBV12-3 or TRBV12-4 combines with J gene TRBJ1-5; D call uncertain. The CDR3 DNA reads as TGTGCCAGCAGTTTGTTTCTGAATAGCAATCAGCCCCAGCATTTT. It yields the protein CASSLFLNSNQPQHF.